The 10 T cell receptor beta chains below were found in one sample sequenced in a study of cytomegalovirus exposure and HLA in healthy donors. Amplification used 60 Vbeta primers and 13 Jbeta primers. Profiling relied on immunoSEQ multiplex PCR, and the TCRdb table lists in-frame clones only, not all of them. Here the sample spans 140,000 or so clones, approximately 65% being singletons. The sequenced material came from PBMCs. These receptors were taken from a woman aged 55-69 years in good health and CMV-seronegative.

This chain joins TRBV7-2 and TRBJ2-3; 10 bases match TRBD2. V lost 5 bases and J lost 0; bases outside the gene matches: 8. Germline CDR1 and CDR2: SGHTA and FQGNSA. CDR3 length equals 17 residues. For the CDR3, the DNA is TGTGCCAGCAGCCCAGGACTAGCGGTTTTTAGCACAGATACGCAGTATTTT. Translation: CASSPGLAVFSTDTQYF.

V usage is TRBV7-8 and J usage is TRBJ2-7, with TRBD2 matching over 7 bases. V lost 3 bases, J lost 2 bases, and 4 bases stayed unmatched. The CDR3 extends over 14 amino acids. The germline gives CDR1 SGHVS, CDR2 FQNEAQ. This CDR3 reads CASSFAGVAYEQYF. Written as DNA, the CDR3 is TGTGCCAGCAGCTTCGCGGGAGTGGCCTACGAGCAGTACTTC.

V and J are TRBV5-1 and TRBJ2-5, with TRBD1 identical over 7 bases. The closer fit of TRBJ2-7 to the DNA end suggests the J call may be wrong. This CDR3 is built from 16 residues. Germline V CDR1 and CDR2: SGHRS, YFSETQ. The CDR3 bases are TGCGCCAGCAGCTTGGCTTGGAACAGGGGCCCCTACGAGCAGTACTTC. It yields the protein CASSLAWNRGPYEQYF.

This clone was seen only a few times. The CDR3 sequence is CASSQPTGEQFF. In DNA form, the CDR3 reads TGTGCCAGCAGCCAGCCGACAGGGGAGCAGTTCTTC. The V gene is TRBV4-2, the J gene TRBJ2-1, with TRBD1 matching over 7 bases. Losses at the gene ends were 3 bases for V and 10 bases for J; bases not matched to a gene: 3. The CDR3 is made up of 12 amino acids. Germline CDR1 reads LGHNA; CDR2 reads YNFKEQ.

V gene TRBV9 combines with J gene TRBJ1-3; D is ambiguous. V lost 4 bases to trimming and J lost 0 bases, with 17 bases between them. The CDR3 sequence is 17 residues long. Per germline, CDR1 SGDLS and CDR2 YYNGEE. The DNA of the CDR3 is TGTGCCAGCAGCCCCTCTGGTGAGGCCGCCTCTGGAAACACCATATATTTT. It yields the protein CASSPSGEAASGNTIYF.

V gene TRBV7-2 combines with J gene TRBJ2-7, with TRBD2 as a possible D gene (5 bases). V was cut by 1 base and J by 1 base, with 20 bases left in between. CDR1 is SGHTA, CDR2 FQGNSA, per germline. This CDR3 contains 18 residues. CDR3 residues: CASSLVATLPEGSYEQYF. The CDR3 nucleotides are TGTGCCAGCAGCTTAGTAGCCACCCTCCCAGAGGGTTCCTACGAGCAGTACTTC. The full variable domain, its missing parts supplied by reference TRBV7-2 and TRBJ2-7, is GAGVSQSPSNKVTEKGKDVELRCDPISGHTALYWYRQSLGQGLEFLIYFQGNSAPDKSGLPSDRFSAERTGGSVSTLTIQRTQQEDSAVYLCASSLVATLPEGSYEQYFGPGTRLTVT.

CDR3 coding DNA: TGCGCCAGCAGCCCCGCGGGACAGATAAACGAGCAGTACTTC. This sequence encodes CASSPAGQINEQYF. The rearrangement uses TRBV5-1 and TRBJ2-5; TRBD1 might be the D (7 bases). The DNA matches TRBJ2-7 better at its end, which makes the J call doubtful. Germline CDR1 reads SGHRS; CDR2 reads YFSETQ. CDR3 length: 14 amino acids.

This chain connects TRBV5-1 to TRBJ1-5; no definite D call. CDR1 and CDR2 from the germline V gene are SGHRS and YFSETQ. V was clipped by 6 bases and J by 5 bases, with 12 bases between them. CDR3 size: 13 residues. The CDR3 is CASIFRLDQPQHF. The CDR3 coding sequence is TGCGCCAGCATATTCCGGTTGGATCAGCCCCAGCATTTT.

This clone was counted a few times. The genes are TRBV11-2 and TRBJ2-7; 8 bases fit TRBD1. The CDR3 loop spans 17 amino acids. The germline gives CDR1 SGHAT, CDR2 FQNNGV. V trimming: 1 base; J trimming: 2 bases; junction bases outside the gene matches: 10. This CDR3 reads CASSLVGTGQSTYEQYF. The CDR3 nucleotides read TGTGCCAGCAGCTTAGTCGGGACAGGCCAATCAACCTACGAGCAGTACTTC.

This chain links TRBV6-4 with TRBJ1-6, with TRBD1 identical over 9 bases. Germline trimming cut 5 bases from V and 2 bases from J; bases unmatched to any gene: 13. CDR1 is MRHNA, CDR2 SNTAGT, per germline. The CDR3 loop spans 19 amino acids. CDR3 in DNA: TGTGCCAGCAGTCATAACCAACCCGGGACAGGGACCTATAATTCACCCCTCCACTTT. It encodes CASSHNQPGTGTYNSPLHF.